The 25 T cell receptor beta chains listed next were all sequenced from one sample in a study of memory CD4+ T cells and cytomegalovirus serostatus. Single viable CD3+CD4+CD8-CD45RO+ cells were sorted as the memory CD4+ T cells. Here immunoSEQ multiplex PCR was the method, and the copy in TCRdb shows in-frame clones only, minus some. The sample carries about 40,000 clones, about three quarters recorded once. Sequencing was performed on memory CD4+ T cells from blood. The source is an adult in good health and CMV-seronegative.

This clone came up once. The chain links TRBV7-9 to TRBJ2-2, with TRBD2 matching 8 bases. Trimming removed 4 bases from V and 4 bases from J; junction bases left unmatched: 5. The CDR3 runs to 15 residues. Per germline, CDR1 SEHNR and CDR2 FQNEAQ (reference sequence). CDR3 in DNA: TGTGCCAGCAGCTCCCTCGGGGGGGGCACCGGGGAGCTGTTTTTT. Amino acid sequence: CASSSLGGGTGELFF.

V is TRBV5-1 and J is TRBJ2-7, with TRBD1 matching 7 bases. J was trimmed by 1 base and V by 1 base; bases with no gene match: 5. The CDR3 is made up of 15 amino acids. Germline V lookup: CDR1 SGHRS, CDR2 YFSETQ. This CDR3 is CASSLSGGASYEQYF. CDR3 nucleotides: TGCGCCAGCAGCTTGTCAGGGGGAGCATCCTACGAGCAGTACTTC.

This clone has just a few counts. The V and J genes are TRBV7-8 and TRBJ2-7; perhaps TRBD2 as D (5 bases). The CDR3 totals 15 residues. V was cut by 1 base and J by 0 bases, with 10 bases left in between. In germline, CDR1 is SGHVS, CDR2 FQNEAQ. This chain's CDR3 is CASSLERESSYEQYF. The CDR3 nucleotides read TGTGCCAGCAGCTTAGAGAGGGAAAGCTCCTACGAGCAGTACTTC.

This chain uses TRBV2 with TRBJ1-5, with 11 bases identical to TRBD1. The CDR3 runs to 15 residues. The germline V gene encodes CDR1 SNHLY and CDR2 FYNNEI. V shed 4 bases, J shed 8 bases, and the junction held 7 bases outside the gene matches. As DNA, the CDR3 is TGTGCCAGCAGTGCGGGAGGACAGGGGGCGAAGCCCCAGCATTTT. Translation: CASSAGGQGAKPQHF.

This sequence joins TRBV6-5 and TRBJ1-3, with 7 bases matching TRBD1. The germline gives CDR1 MNHEY, CDR2 SVGAGI. The V segment lost 6 bases and the J segment 6 bases; nucleotides outside the gene matches: 8. This CDR3 has 14 residues. The CDR3 sequence: CASRPDRALNTIYF. The CDR3 nucleotides read TGTGCCAGCAGACCTGACAGGGCCCTAAACACCATATATTTT.

The chain is built from TRBV7-2 and TRBJ1-1; D is undetermined. The CDR3 runs 13 residues. V gave up 2 bases and J gave up 4 bases, with 8 bases separating them. From germline, CDR1 is SGHTA and CDR2 FQGNSA. The CDR3 nucleotides read TGTGCCAGCAGCTTACGGACGACCACTGAAGCTTTCTTT. This encodes CASSLRTTTEAFF. The entire variable domain, with the rest obtained from reference TRBV7-2 and TRBJ1-1, is as follows: GAGVSQSPSNKVTEKGKDVELRCDPISGHTALYWYRQSLGQGLEFLIYFQGNSAPDKSGLPSDRFSAERTGGSVSTLTIQRTQQEDSAVYLCASSLRTTTEAFFGQGTRLTVV.

The table lists this clone with a count of one. The chain is built from TRBV7-2 and TRBJ2-1; D remains ambiguous. Germline V lookup: CDR1 SGHTA, CDR2 FQGNSA. The CDR3 totals 14 residues. Trimming cost V 5 bases and J 3 bases, with 11 bases left between them. The CDR3 loop is CASSPVEGYNEQFF. Here the CDR3 DNA reads TGTGCCAGCAGCCCAGTCGAAGGCTACAATGAGCAGTTCTTC.

This clone has just a few counts. In nucleotides, the CDR3 is TGTGCCAGCAGCCAAGATAGCGGACTTGCAATCCAAGAGACCCAGTACTTC. This translates into CASSQDSGLAIQETQYF. The rearrangement uses TRBV4-2 and TRBJ2-5; tentatively, D is TRBD2 (6 bases). Per germline, CDR1 LGHNA and CDR2 YNFKEQ. Trimming stripped 0 bases from V and 1 base from J, with 15 bases between. CDR3 length: 17 residues.

The count of this clone is one. CDR3 residues: CASSQERINTEAFF. Here the CDR3 DNA reads TGCGCCAGCAGCCAGGAACGGATAAACACTGAAGCTTTCTTT. The rearrangement links TRBV4-3 to TRBJ1-1; D not certain. This CDR3 contains 14 residues. CDR1 and CDR2 (germline): LGHNA, YSLEER. V was cut by 3 bases and J by 2 bases, with 10 bases left in between.

The rearrangement joins TRBV28 to TRBJ1-3; D is ambiguous. The CDR3 covers 14 residues. The V gene's germline CDR1 is MDHEN and CDR2 SYDVKM. Trimming left V 9 bases short and J 8 bases short, with 20 bases between. In DNA form, the CDR3 reads TGTGCCAGTCGAAAAGGGTACACCGGGTACACCATATATTTT. This codes for CASRKGYTGYTIYF.

The V gene is TRBV28, the J gene TRBJ1-2; no definite D call. The CDR3 loop spans 10 amino acids. Germline V gives CDR1 MDHEN, CDR2 SYDVKM. V was trimmed by 3 bases and J by 7 bases, leaving 3 bases between them. CDR3 loop: CASSLSGYTF. CDR3 DNA: TGTGCCAGCAGTTTGTCTGGCTACACCTTC.

A remark on this clone: Germline and junction disagree at one end, which may indicate a read error. This rearrangement joins TRBV2 to TRBJ2-1, with D perhaps TRBD2 (6 bases). Germline V gene lookup returns CDR1 SNHLY and CDR2 FYNNEI. The CDR3 is 13 amino acids. The CDR3 coding sequence is TGTGCCAGCAGTGGGGACTCCCACAATGAGCAGTTCTTC. Amino acids: CASSGDSHNEQFF.

This clone was recorded once. This chain connects TRBV6-1 to TRBJ2-1; 8 nucleotides agree with TRBD1. Germline V gene lookup returns CDR1 MNHNS and CDR2 SASEGT. This CDR3 contains 14 residues. V was clipped by 0 bases and J by 7 bases; unmatched bases: 2. As DNA, the CDR3 is TGTGCCAGCAGTGAAGCCGACAGGGGTAATGAGCAGTTCTTC. This sequence encodes CASSEADRGNEQFF.

The V gene is TRBV7-2, the J gene TRBJ2-2, with 10 bases that match TRBD1. V shed 5 bases and J 7 bases; nucleotides not matched to a gene: 4. This CDR3 spans 14 amino acids. The germline V gene encodes CDR1 SGHTA and CDR2 FQGNSA. CDR3 loop: CASSRQGAGGELFF. DNA of the CDR3: TGTGCCAGCAGCCGACAGGGGGCGGGCGGGGAGCTGTTTTTT.

This clone ranks as medium-sized. The gene calls are TRBV19 and TRBJ2-7; 7 nucleotides line up with TRBD2. The CDR3 length is 15 residues. Germline-derived CDR1 and CDR2 are LNHDA and SQIVND (reference sequence). With 3 bases clipped from V and 2 bases from J, the junction kept 7 bases outside the gene matches. CDR3 nucleotides: TGTGCCAGTAGTATTTGGGCGGGAGCGACCTACGAGCAGTACTTC. It yields the protein CASSIWAGATYEQYF.

This clone has just one count. CDR3 coding DNA: TGTGCCATCAGTGAACGTTTGGCTGAAGCTTTCTTT. Its protein product is CAISERLAEAFF. The V call is TRBV10-3, the J call TRBJ1-1; D is ambiguous. The CDR3 totals 12 residues. CDR1 is ENHRY and CDR2 is SYGVKD in the germline V gene. The V end was cut by 3 bases, the J end by 6 bases, with 8 bases between.

The V call is TRBV5-1, the J call TRBJ2-7; unclear D gene. CDR3 length: 14 amino acids. The V and J ends lost 0 bases and 3 bases respectively, with 10 bases between them. The germline V gene has CDR1 SGHRS and CDR2 YFSETQ. The CDR3 nucleotides read TGCGCCAGCAGCTTGGATGGCGGTAACTACGAGCAGTACTTC. Residues: CASSLDGGNYEQYF.

This clone is categorized as medium-sized. The chain employs TRBV10-3 and TRBJ1-1, with D hard to call. This CDR3 has 15 amino acids. V was clipped by 6 bases and J by 3 bases, with 17 bases between them. Germline-derived CDR1 and CDR2 are ENHRY and SYGVKD. CDR3 region: CAIRASEGWDTEAFF. The CDR3 DNA is TGTGCCATCAGGGCCTCCGAAGGTTGGGACACTGAAGCTTTCTTT.

The rearrangement links TRBV7-9 to TRBJ1-6; D not resolved. V lost 5 bases, J lost 5 bases, and 13 bases lay in between. This CDR3 contains 15 residues. Germline V gene lookup returns CDR1 SEHNR and CDR2 FQNEAQ (reference sequence). The CDR3 loop reads CASSPAGRDNSPLHF. The CDR3 DNA is TGTGCCAGCAGCCCAGCCGGACGGGATAATTCACCCCTCCACTTT.

The chain links TRBV28 to TRBJ2-7, with a tentative D call TRBD2 (5 bases). The CDR3 totals 12 residues. Trimming took 7 bases from V and 3 from J, leaving 10 bases between them. Germline V gene sequence: CDR1 MDHEN, CDR2 SYDVKM. CDR3 sequence reads: CASTPDFYEQYF. DNA for the CDR3: TGTGCCAGCACCCCGGACTTCTACGAGCAGTACTTC.

The chain uses TRBV30 and TRBJ2-6; TRBD1 matches 11 bases. The CDR3 contains 16 residues. Germline V gene sequence: CDR1 GTSNPN, CDR2 SVGIG (reference sequence). V dropped 8 bases and J dropped 0; count of bases not matched to a gene: 6. CDR3 in DNA: TGTGCCGCTGGGACAGGGGGTTTCTCTGGGGCCAACGTCCTGACTTTC. This sequence encodes CAAGTGGFSGANVLTF. The full variable domain, rest sourced from reference TRBV30 and TRBJ2-6, is SQTIHQWPATLVQPVGSPLSLECTVEGTSNPNLYWYRQAAGRGLQLLFYSVGIGQISSEVPQNLSASRPQDRQFILSSKKLLLSDSGFYLCAAGTGGFSGANVLTFGAGSRLTVL.

This sequence joins TRBV5-1 and TRBJ1-2; 7 bases fit TRBD1. The germline gives CDR1 SGHRS, CDR2 YFSETQ. The CDR3 contains 14 residues. V lost 4 bases to trimming and J lost 8 bases; unmatched junction nucleotides: 11. The DNA for the CDR3 is TGCGCCAGCAGCACAGGACAGGCCCGCGGGGGCTACACCTTC. Translated, it gives CASSTGQARGGYTF. Filled out from reference TRBV5-1 and TRBJ1-2, the complete variable domain reads KAGVTQTPRYLIKTRGQQVTLSCSPISGHRSVSWYQQTPGQGLQFLFEYFSETQRNKGNFPGRFSGRQFSNSRSEMNVSTLELGDSALYLCASSTGQARGGYTFGSGTRLTVV.

This clone was recorded a few times. V gene TRBV28 combines with J gene TRBJ1-5; a weak D match, TRBD1 (6 bases). The CDR3 loop spans 15 amino acids. V lost 7 bases and J 4 bases, leaving 17 bases between the germline ends. Looked up from germline, CDR1 is MDHEN and CDR2 is SYDVKM. CDR3 amino acids: CASITVRGGNQPQHF. The CDR3 DNA is TGTGCCAGCATTACCGTAAGGGGGGGTAATCAGCCCCAGCATTTT.

The CDR3, as DNA: TGCAGTGCAGGGACAGATGAAAAACTGTTTTTT. Protein product: CSAGTDEKLFF. This chain joins TRBV20-1 and TRBJ1-4, with 7 bases identical to TRBD1. The trim removed 6 bases at V and 6 bases at J, leaving 1 base unmatched. Germline V gene data show CDR1 as DFQATT and CDR2 as SNEGSKA (reference sequence). The CDR3 is 11 residues long.

This clone appeared a single time. Here the CDR3 reads CASSQPRQPNTEAFF. CDR3 DNA sequence: TGCGCCAGCAGCCAACCCCGACAGCCGAACACTGAAGCTTTCTTT. V is TRBV5-1 and J is TRBJ1-1, with a tentative D call TRBD1 (5 bases). CDR3 size: 15 residues. The V end was cut by 4 bases, the J end by 1 base, with 14 bases between. CDR1 is SGHRS and CDR2 is YFSETQ in the germline V gene.